This T cell receptor beta chain is drawn from a study of T-cell reconstitution after alpha-beta-depleted transplantation in children. The study's findings and limits: Reportedly, only several hundred clones from non-depleted graft cells drove alpha-beta T-cell counts at about two months. Most T-cell counts and diversity one year after the transplant came from T cells that were newly produced. The origin of high day-60 TCRbeta diversity in some patients lay in surviving recipient T cells and thymic progenitors.

The table lists this clonotype with a few counts. Its target is not known. CDR3 length: 13 residues. V lost 1 base to trimming and J lost 3 bases, with 7 bases between them. The germline V gene has CDR1 SGHRS and CDR2 YFSETQ. Library preparation (for TCRbeta) was performed with unique molecular identifiers. MiXCR, run by TCRdb on the PCR reads, gives a single entry per CDR3 protein. The sample includes about 870,000 distinct CDR3 sequences, roughly 15% of them seen just once. The sample was PBMCs, mostly from graft donor cells, taken 360 days after TCRalphabeta/CD19-depleted stem cell transplant. The sequence was obtained from a male patient aged 10-17 years who had a stem cell transplant for acute lymphoblastic leukemia, so the T cells may come from the graft donor. The chain combines TRBV5-1 with TRBJ2-5; D call uncertain. In nucleotides, the CDR3 is TGCGCCAGCAGCTTGTTCCTCGAAGAGACCCAGTACTTC. Amino acid sequence: CASSLFLEETQYF.